The clone carrying this TCR beta chain has a count of ten or more. Its specificity is unknown. TCRdb reprocessed the RT-PCR reads via MiXCR and lists one record per CDR3 protein. The profile shows about 240,000 distinct CDR3 sequences, 9% to 15% of them singletons. This sample was included in a study of response to subunit inactivated influenza vaccine. Notes on the study in general: The authors offered the suggestion that each seasonal influenza vaccination recruits few new T cells.

This CDR3 comprises 12 residues. V was clipped by 0 bases and J by 5 bases, with 4 bases between them. Germline CDR1 reads SGHTA; CDR2 reads FQGNSA. The sequence came from a man aged 50-59 years who received an inactivated influenza vaccine. The specimen comprised non-naive T cells sorted from PBMCs, sampled less than 15 days before vaccination. V usage is TRBV7-2 and J usage is TRBJ2-5; the D is unclear. The CDR3 spells CASSLARETQYF. The CDR3 DNA is TGTGCCAGCAGCTTAGCTCGGGAGACCCAGTACTTC. The full variable domain, completed using reference TRBV7-2 and TRBJ2-5, is GAGVSQSPSNKVTEKGKDVELRCDPISGHTALYWYRQSLGQGLEFLIYFQGNSAPDKSGLPSDRFSAERTGGSVSTLTIQRTQQEDSAVYLCASSLARETQYFGPGTRLLVL.